What follows are 5 T cell receptor beta chains derived from one specimen sequenced in a study of T cell repertoires in cytomegalovirus infection. TCRdb re-called the reads with MiXCR, one entry per CDR3 protein. In the table there are 380,000 or so distinct CDR3 sequences, about 35% of which are singletons. No antigen is known for these receptors. The sequencing here drew on cultured PBMCs, taken from culture after CMV antigen stimulation. The receptors come from a human donor in good health (CMV status not recorded). Some clones in this sample may be carry-over from other donors' samples.

The genes are TRBV4-1 and TRBJ2-6, with no clear D. The germline V gene has CDR1 MGHRA and CDR2 YSYEKL. CDR3 size: 16 residues. V was cut by 0 bases and J by 0 bases, with 6 bases left in between. CDR3 in DNA: TGCGCCAGCAGCCAAGAGGCAGACTCTGGGGCCAACGTCCTGACTTTC. Encoded protein: CASSQEADSGANVLTF.

The genes are TRBV4-1 and TRBJ2-1, with TRBD2 identical over 12 bases. With 3 bases clipped from V and 2 bases from J, the junction kept 17 bases outside the gene matches. Germline CDR1 reads MGHRA; CDR2 reads YSYEKL. The CDR3 runs to 21 residues. The CDR3 spells CASSHLSRRLAGGPPYNEQFF. DNA of the CDR3: TGCGCCAGCAGCCACCTTTCCAGGCGGCTAGCGGGAGGGCCGCCCTACAATGAGCAGTTCTTC.

The chain links TRBV4-3 to TRBJ2-7; tentative D call: TRBD2 (5 bases). Trimming pared 1 base from V and 0 bases from J, leaving 10 bases between. Germline CDR1 LGHNA, CDR2 YSLEER. The length of the CDR3 is 15 residues. The CDR3 region has the DNA TGCGCCAGCAGCCAAGGAGGTCTAGCCTCCTACGAGCAGTACTTC. Translated: CASSQGGLASYEQYF.

This clonotype was detected only a few times. The chain uses TRBV5-1 and TRBJ2-1; TRBD1 is a possible D gene (5 bases). V lost 0 bases, J lost 6 bases, and 10 bases lay in between. Germline V gene data show CDR1 as SGHRS and CDR2 as YFSETQ. The CDR3 length is 14 residues. The CDR3 DNA reads as TGCGCCAGCAGCTTGGCCCTCACAGGCAATGAGCAGTTCTTC. Translating gives CASSLALTGNEQFF.

This chain uses TRBV11-3 with TRBJ2-5, with 7 bases aligning to TRBD1. Losses at the gene ends were 5 bases for V and 2 bases for J; bases not matched to a gene: 8. The CDR3 sequence is 15 residues long. The V gene's germline CDR1 is SGHNT and CDR2 YENEEA. CDR3: CASSLTGTAQETQYF. DNA for the CDR3: TGTGCCAGCAGCCTCACCGGGACAGCACAAGAGACCCAGTACTTC. The complete variable domain, with remaining parts taken from reference TRBV11-3 and TRBJ2-5, reads EAGVVQSPRYKIIEKKQPVAFWCNPISGHNTLYWYLQNLGQGPELLIRYENEEAVDDSQLPKDRFSAERLKGVDSTLKIQPAELGDSAVYLCASSLTGTAQETQYFGPGTRLLVL.